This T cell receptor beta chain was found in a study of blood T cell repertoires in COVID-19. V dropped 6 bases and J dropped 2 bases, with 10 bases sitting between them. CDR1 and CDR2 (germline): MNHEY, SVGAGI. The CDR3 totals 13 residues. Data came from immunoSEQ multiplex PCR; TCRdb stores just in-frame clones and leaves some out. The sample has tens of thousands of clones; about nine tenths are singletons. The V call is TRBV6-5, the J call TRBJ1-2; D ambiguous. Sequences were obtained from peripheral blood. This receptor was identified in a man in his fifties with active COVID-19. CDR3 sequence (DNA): TGTGCCAGCAGGGTTACGGGGAACTATGGCTACACCTTC. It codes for CASRVTGNYGYTF.